Listed below are T cell receptor beta chains from one sample, sequenced in a study of regulatory T cells in long-lasting Graves disease. One entry per CDR3 protein results from TCRdb running MiXCR on the multiplex PCR reads. The profile covers some 500,000 distinct CDR3 sequences, with approximately 16% appearing a single time and roughly 25% taken by the ten largest. The same data also contributed to another study, on T cells in Graves' hyperthyroidism and ophthalmopathy.

The sample consisted of peripheral blood mononuclear cells (PBMCs), taken at new diagnosis, from a patient treated with antithyroid drugs. The source of these receptors is a woman aged 35-65 years with Graves disease. Both conserved end residues are part of each CDR3. The D gene is left open where the match is weak. Only part of the rows carry a size: once, few, many, or a class if the clone is expanded.

TRBJ2-5 | few | TRBV13 | TRBD2 | CASSWTSGGAETQYF | TGTGCCAGCAGCTGGACTAGCGGGGGGGCTGAGACCCAGTACTTC
TRBJ1-1 | . | TRBV27 | . | CASGVSGSLNTEAFF | TGTGCCAGCGGAGTTTCAGGGTCCCTGAACACTGAAGCTTTCTTT
TRBJ2-3 | few | TRBV10-3 | TRBD2 | CAISDRISIAGGLTDTQYF | TGTGCCATCAGCGACAGGATTTCTATAGCGGGGGGACTCACAGATACGCAGTATTTT
TRBJ1-5 | . | TRBV12-3/TRBV12-4 | TRBD1 | CASSPGTESQPQHF | TGTGCCAGCAGTCCCGGGACAGAGTCTCAGCCCCAGCATTTT
TRBJ2-1 | . | TRBV7-9 | . | CASSPEGRLLYNEQFF | TGTGCCAGCAGCCCAGAGGGAAGACTACTTTACAATGAGCAGTTCTTC
TRBJ2-1 | many | TRBV20-1 | . | CSARDVTEFNEQFF | TGCAGTGCTAGAGATGTGACGGAATTCAATGAGCAGTTCTTC
TRBJ1-3 | . | TRBV5-1 | . | CASSPLEGVISGNTIYF | TGCGCCAGCAGCCCCCTGGAGGGCGTTATCTCTGGAAACACCATATATTTT
TRBJ1-6 | . | TRBV3-1 | TRBD1 | CASSGQGYNSPLHF | TGTGCCAGCAGCGGACAGGGGTATAATTCACCCCTCCACTTT
TRBJ1-1 | . | TRBV14 | . | CASSQFRGNTEAFF | TGTGCCAGCAGCCAGTTTCGCGGGAACACTGAAGCTTTCTTT
TRBJ2-7 | . | TRBV28 | . | CASQRQPGEQYF | TGTGCCAGCCAGAGGCAGCCGGGCGAGCAGTACTTC
TRBJ1-1 | . | TRBV30 | . | CAWSPSRGGLRNTEAFF | TGTGCCTGGAGCCCTTCCCGGGGGGGGCTGAGGAACACTGAAGCTTTCTTT
TRBJ2-7 | few | TRBV6-1 | . | CAAGRGIYEQYF | TGTGCCGCCGGCAGGGGTATCTACGAGCAGTACTTC
TRBJ1-3 | . | TRBV4-1 | . | CASSQEGGFRNTIYF | TGCGCCAGCAGCCAAGAAGGGGGGTTCAGAAACACCATATATTTT
TRBJ2-1 | few | TRBV7-9 | TRBD2 | CASSQASGGHNEQFF | TGTGCCAGCAGCCAAGCTAGCGGGGGCCACAATGAGCAGTTCTTC
TRBJ1-2 | few | TRBV15 | . | CATSRDTTGPYGYTF | TGTGCCACCAGCAGAGATACGACAGGCCCATATGGCTACACCTTC
TRBJ2-7 | . | TRBV12-3/TRBV12-4 | TRBD1 | CASGLRDRGLFGAYEQYF | TGTGCCAGCGGTTTGAGGGACAGGGGGCTCTTTGGGGCCTACGAGCAGTACTTC
TRBJ2-5 | few | TRBV20-1 | TRBD2 | CSAHIAGQYQETQYF | TGCAGTGCCCACATAGCGGGCCAGTACCAAGAGACCCAGTACTTC
TRBJ1-5 | many | TRBV12-3/TRBV12-4 | . | CASSLLAGNQPQHF | TGTGCCAGCAGTTTATTGGCAGGGAATCAGCCCCAGCATTTT
TRBJ1-1 | many | TRBV7-9 | . | CASSLGGVENTEAFF | TGTGCCAGCAGCTTAGGGGGGGTCGAGAACACTGAAGCTTTCTTT
TRBJ2-5 | many | TRBV10-3 | TRBD2 | CAIKTASGEGETQYF | TGTGCCATCAAGACAGCTAGCGGGGAGGGTGAGACCCAGTACTTC
TRBJ2-7 | . | TRBV29-1 | . | CSAINSGDSEQYF | TGCAGCGCAATCAACTCAGGGGACTCCGAGCAGTACTTC
TRBJ2-4 | few | TRBV19 | . | CASSIEGDIQYF | TGTGCCAGTAGTATAGAAGGGGACATTCAGTACTTC
TRBJ1-1 | many | TRBV12-3/TRBV12-4 | TRBD1 | CASKAGTGHTEAFF | TGTGCCAGCAAAGCCGGGACAGGGCACACTGAAGCTTTCTTT
TRBJ1-1 | . | TRBV7-9 | . | CASSFLRQATNTEAFF | TGTGCCAGCAGTTTCCTACGACAGGCTACGAACACTGAAGCTTTCTTT
TRBJ1-5 | many | TRBV19 | . | CASSISGTGQPQHF | TGTGCCAGTAGTATATCGGGGACCGGACAGCCCCAGCATTTT
TRBJ1-2 | . | TRBV10-3 | . | CAISPRDNHLYGYTF | TGTGCCATCAGCCCCCGGGACAACCACCTCTATGGCTACACCTTC
TRBJ2-5 | many | TRBV2 | . | CASSSPGTQYF | TGTGCCAGCAGTTCCCCGGGGACCCAGTACTTC
TRBJ1-4 | . | TRBV7-8 | . | CASSSGHLGGNEKLFF | TGTGCCAGCAGCTCGGGACACTTAGGGGGGAATGAAAAACTGTTTTTT